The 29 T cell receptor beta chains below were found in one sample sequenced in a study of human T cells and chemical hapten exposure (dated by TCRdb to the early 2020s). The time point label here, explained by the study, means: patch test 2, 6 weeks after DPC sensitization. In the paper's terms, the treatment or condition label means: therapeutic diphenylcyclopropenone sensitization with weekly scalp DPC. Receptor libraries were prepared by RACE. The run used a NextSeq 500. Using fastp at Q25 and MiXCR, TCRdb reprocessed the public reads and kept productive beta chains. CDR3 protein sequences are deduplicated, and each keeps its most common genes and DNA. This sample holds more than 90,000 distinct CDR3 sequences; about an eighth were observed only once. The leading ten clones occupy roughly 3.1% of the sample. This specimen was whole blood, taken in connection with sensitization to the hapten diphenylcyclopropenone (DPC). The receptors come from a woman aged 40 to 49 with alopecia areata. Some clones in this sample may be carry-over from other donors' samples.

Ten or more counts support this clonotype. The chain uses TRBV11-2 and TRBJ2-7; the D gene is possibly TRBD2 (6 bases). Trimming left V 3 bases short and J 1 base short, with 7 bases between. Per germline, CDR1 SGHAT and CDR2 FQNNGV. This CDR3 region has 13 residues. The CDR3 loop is CASSFGGSYEQYF. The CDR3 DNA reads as TGTGCCAGCAGCTTCGGGGGATCCTACGAGCAGTACTTC.

The CDR3 protein is CSAVGTSGGAREQFF. CDR3 in DNA: TGCAGTGCTGTCGGGACTAGCGGGGGGGCAAGGGAGCAGTTCTTC. The genes are TRBV20-1 and TRBJ2-1; TRBD2 agrees at 16 bases. The CDR3 has 15 amino acids. V dropped 5 bases and J dropped 10; count of bases not matched to a gene: 8. Germline values: CDR1 DFQATT, CDR2 SNEGSKA (reference sequence).

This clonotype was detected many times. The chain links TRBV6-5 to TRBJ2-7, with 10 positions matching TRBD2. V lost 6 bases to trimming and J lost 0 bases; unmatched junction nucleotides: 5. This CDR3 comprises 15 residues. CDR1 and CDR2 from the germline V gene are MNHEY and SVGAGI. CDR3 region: CASSRTSGDSYEQYF. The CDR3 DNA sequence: TGTGCCAGCAGCCGGACTAGCGGTGACTCCTACGAGCAGTACTTC.

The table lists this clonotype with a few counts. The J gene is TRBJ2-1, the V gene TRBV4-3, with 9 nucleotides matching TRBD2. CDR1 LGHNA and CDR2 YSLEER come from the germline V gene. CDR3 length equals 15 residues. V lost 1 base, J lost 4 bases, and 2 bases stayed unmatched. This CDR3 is CASSQVAGAYNEQFF. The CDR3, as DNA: TGCGCCAGCAGCCAAGTAGCGGGAGCATACAATGAGCAGTTCTTC.

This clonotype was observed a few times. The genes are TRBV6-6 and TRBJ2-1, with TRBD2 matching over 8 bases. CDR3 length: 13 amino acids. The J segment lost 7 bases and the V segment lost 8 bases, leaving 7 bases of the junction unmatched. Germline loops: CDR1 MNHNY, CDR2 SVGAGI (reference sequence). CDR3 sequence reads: CASYLAGGNEQFF. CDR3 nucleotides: TGTGCCAGCTACTTGGCGGGGGGAAATGAGCAGTTCTTC.

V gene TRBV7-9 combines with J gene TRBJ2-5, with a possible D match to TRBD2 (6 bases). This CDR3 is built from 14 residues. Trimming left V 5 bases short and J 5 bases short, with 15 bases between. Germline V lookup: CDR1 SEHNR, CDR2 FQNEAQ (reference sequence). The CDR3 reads CASSPGGTVETQYF. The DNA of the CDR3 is TGTGCCAGCAGCCCGGGCGGGACTGTGGAGACCCAGTACTTC.

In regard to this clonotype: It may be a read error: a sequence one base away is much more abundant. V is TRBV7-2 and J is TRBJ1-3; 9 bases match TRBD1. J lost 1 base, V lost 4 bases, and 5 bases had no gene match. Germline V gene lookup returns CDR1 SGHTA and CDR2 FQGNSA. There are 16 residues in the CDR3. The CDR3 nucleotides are TGTGCCAGCAGCTCTTGCGGGACAGGGTCTGGAAACACCATATATTTT. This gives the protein CASSSCGTGSGNTIYF.

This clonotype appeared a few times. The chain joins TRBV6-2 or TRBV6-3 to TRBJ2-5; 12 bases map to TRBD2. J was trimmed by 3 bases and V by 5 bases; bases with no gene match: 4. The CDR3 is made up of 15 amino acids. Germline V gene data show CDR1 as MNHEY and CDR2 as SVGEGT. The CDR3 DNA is TGTGCCAGCAGTCCGACTAGCGGGGGCAAAGAGACCCAGTACTTC. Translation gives CASSPTSGGKETQYF.

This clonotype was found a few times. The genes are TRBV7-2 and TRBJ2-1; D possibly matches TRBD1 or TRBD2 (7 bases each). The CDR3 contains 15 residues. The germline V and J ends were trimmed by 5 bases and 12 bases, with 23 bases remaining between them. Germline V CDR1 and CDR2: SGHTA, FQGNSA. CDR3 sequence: CASSPRRFDREGQFF. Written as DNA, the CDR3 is TGTGCCAGCAGCCCCCGCCGATTTGACAGGGAGGGGCAGTTCTTC.

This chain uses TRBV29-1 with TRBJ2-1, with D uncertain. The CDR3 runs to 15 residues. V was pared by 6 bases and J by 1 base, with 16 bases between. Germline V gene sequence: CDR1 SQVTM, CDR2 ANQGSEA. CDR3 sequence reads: CSVDDSSSSYNEQFF. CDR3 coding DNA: TGCAGCGTCGACGATTCCAGTTCTTCCTACAATGAGCAGTTCTTC.

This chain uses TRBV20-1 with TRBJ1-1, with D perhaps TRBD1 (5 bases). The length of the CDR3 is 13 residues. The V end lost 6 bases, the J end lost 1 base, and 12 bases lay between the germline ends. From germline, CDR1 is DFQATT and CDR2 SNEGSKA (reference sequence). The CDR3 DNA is TGCAGTGCCATCAGGGCTCAGAACACTGAAGCTTTCTTT. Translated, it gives CSAIRAQNTEAFF.

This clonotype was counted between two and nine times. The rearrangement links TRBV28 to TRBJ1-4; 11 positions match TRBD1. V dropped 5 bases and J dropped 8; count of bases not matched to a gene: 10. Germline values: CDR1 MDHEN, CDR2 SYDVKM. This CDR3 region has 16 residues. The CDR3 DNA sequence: TGTGCCAGCAGTCTCTCGGGACAGGGGGTTCGGGAAAAACTGTTTTTT. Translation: CASSLSGQGVREKLFF.

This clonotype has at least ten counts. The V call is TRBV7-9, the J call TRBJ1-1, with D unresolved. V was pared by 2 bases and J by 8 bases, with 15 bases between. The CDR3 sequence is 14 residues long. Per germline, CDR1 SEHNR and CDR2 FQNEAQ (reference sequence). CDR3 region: CASSLYKNPGEAFF. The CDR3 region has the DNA TGTGCCAGCAGCTTATATAAGAATCCGGGCGAAGCTTTCTTT.

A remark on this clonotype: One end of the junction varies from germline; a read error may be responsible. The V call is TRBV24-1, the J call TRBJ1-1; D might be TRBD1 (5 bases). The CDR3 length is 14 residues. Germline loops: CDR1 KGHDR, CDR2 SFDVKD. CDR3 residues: CATSDTNPGRGMSF. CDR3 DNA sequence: TGTGCCACCAGTGATACGAATCCGGGACGAGGGATGTCCTTT.

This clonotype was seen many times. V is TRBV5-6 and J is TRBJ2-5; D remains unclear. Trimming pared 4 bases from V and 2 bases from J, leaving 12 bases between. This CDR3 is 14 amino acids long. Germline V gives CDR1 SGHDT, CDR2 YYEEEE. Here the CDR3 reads CASSPTMGQETQYF. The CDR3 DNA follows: TGTGCCAGCAGCCCTACAATGGGGCAAGAGACCCAGTACTTC.

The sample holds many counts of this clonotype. CDR3 loop: CATSGDSHSNQPQHF. Written as DNA, the CDR3 is TGTGCCACCAGCGGCGACAGCCATAGCAATCAGCCCCAGCATTTT. The chain uses TRBV24-1 and TRBJ1-5; a possible D gene is TRBD1 (5 bases). Per germline, CDR1 KGHDR and CDR2 SFDVKD. The V end lost 7 bases, the J end lost 0 bases, and 12 bases lay between the germline ends. This CDR3 contains 15 residues.

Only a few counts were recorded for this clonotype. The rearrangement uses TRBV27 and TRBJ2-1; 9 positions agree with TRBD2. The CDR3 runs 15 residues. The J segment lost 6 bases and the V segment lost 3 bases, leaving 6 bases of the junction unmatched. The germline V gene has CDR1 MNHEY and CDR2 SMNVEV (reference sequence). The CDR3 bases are TGTGCCAGCAGTTTGTTAGCGGGAGACTCCAATGAGCAGTTCTTC. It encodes CASSLLAGDSNEQFF.

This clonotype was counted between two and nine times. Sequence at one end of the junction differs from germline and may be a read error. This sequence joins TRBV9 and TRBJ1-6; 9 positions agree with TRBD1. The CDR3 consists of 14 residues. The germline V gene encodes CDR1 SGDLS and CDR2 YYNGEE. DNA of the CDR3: TGTGCCAGCAAGGGGACAGGGCTTAATTCACCCCTCCATTTT. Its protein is CASKGTGLNSPLHF. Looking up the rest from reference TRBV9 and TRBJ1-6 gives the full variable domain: DSGVTQTPKHLITATGQRVTLRCSPRSGDLSVYWYQQSLDQGLQFLIQYYNGEERAKGNILERFSAQQFPDLHSELNLSSLELGDSALYFCASKGTGLNSPLHFGNGTRLTVT.

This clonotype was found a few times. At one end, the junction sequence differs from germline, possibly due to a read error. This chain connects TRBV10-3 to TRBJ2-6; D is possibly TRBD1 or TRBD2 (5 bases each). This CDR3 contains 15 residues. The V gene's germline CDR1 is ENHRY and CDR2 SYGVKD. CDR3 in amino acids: CAISEPRDGANALTF. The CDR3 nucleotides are TGTGCCATCAGTGAACCGAGGGATGGGGCCAACGCCCTGACTTTC.

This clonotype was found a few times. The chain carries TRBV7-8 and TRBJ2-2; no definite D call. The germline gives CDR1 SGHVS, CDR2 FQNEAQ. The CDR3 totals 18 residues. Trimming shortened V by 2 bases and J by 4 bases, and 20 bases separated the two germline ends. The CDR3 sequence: CASSLSRADSWRTGELFF. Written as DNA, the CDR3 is TGTGCCAGCAGCTTAAGTAGGGCGGATAGCTGGCGCACCGGGGAGCTGTTTTTT.

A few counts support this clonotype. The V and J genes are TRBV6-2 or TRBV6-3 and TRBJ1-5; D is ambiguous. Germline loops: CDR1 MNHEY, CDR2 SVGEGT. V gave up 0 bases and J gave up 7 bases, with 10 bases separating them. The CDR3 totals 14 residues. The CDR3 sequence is CASSYSTQRQPQHF. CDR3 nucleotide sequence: TGTGCCAGCAGTTACTCGACGCAGAGGCAGCCCCAGCATTTT.

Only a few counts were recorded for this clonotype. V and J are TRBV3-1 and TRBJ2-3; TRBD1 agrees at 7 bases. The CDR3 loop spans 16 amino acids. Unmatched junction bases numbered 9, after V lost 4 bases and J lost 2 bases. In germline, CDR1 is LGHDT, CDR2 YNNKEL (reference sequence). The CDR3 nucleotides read TGTGCCAGCAGCCGGACCACAGGGGTAACCACAGATACGCAGTATTTT. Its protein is CASSRTTGVTTDTQYF.

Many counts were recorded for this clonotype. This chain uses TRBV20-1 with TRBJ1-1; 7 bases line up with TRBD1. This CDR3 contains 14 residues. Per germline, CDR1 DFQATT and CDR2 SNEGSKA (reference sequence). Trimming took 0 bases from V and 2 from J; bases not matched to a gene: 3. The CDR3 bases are TGCAGTGCTAGAGATCAGGGGGTAAACACTGAAGCTTTCTTT. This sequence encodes CSARDQGVNTEAFF.

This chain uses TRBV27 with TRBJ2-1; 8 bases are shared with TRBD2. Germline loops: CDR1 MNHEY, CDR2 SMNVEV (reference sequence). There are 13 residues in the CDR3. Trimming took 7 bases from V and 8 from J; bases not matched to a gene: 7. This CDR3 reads CASIGREGDEQFF. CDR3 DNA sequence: TGTGCCAGCATTGGACGGGAGGGCGATGAGCAGTTCTTC.

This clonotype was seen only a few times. The CDR3 protein is CASKPSGQINQPQHF. CDR3 bases: TGTGCCAGCAAACCCTCGGGACAGATCAATCAGCCCCAGCATTTT. This chain joins TRBV12-3 or TRBV12-4 and TRBJ1-5, with 7 bases lining up with TRBD1. With V trimmed by 7 bases and J by 3 bases, 9 bases remained unmatched. There are 15 residues in the CDR3.

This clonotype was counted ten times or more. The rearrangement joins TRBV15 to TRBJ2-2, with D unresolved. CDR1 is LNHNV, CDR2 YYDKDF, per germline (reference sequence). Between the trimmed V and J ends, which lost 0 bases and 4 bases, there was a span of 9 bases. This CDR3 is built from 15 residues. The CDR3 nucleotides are TGTGCCACCAGCAGAGATCAGTTAAGCACCGGGGAGCTGTTTTTT. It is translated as CATSRDQLSTGELFF.

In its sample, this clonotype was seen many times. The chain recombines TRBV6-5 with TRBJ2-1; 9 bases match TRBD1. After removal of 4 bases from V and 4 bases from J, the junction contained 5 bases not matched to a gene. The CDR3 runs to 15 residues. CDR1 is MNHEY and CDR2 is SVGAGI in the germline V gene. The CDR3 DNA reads TGTGCCAGCAGTTCGCGGGACAGGGAATACAATGAGCAGTTCTTC. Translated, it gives CASSSRDREYNEQFF.

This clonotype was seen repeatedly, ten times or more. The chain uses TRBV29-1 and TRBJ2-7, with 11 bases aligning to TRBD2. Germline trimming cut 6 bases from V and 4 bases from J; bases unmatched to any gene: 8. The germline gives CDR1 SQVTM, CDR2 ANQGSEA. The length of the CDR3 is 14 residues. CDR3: CSVRTGTSGYEQYF. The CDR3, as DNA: TGCAGCGTCCGAACCGGGACTAGCGGATACGAGCAGTACTTC.

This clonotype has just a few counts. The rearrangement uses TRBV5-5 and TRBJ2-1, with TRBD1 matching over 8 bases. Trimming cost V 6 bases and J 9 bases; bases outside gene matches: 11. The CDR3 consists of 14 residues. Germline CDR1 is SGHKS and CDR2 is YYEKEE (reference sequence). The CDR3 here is CASTRQGASFEQFF. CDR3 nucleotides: TGTGCCAGCACCCGGCAGGGGGCTAGCTTTGAGCAGTTCTTC.